The entry below gives a single T cell receptor beta chain sequence along with its context. What this receptor recognizes is not known. Within one base of it there is no much larger clone, and no base qualities were kept. V ends up 4 bases short and J 6 bases short, with an unmatched junction base count of 5. CDR1 is given as KGHSH and CDR2 as LQKENI, both from the germline V gene. Spanning cysteine to phenylalanine, the CDR3 consists of 15 amino acids. This entry keeps only the CDR3 DNA: 45 bases, framed from base 1. TCRbeta CDR3 regions were amplified from genomic DNA using the immunoSEQ Assay, a bias-controlled multiplex PCR. The original methods were these. Within the assay, amplification of reference gene primers was used to estimate how many nucleated cells each sample contained. To quantify the absolute abundance of each unique TCRbeta CDR3 rearrangement, sequence reads were collapsed and filtered. For each sample, productive Simpson clonality was calculated as the square root of Simpson's diversity index across productive rearrangements. In TCRdb, the immuneACCESS table is reduced to in-frame sequences with V and J assigned. These tables do not hold every clone; where another copy was compared, an unresolved V gene accounts for under half, and the others remain unexplained. D and trimming come from the DNA, and the V and J calls and clone size come from that table. The sample table contains about 150,000 clones; only one count was recorded for around three quarters of them. Roughly 19% of the sample belongs to the ten largest clones.

Enrolling through a virtual design, the prospective study's participants ranged in age from roughly 18 to 100 years and lived across about two dozen United States geographic areas. In the prospective study, participants were assigned to cohorts based on the clinical history participants reported in a screening survey and a study questionnaire. Each participant in the prospective study had whole blood, serum and a nasopharyngeal or oropharyngeal swab collected by mobile phlebotomists. Additional blood draws and questionnaires over an approximately 2-month period could optionally be provided by prospective study participants. Before DNA extraction, blood samples from the prospective study were shipped at room temperature or frozen. These data are taken from a study of blood T cell repertoires in COVID-19 (dated by TCRdb to 2018 to 2021). For the wider study: Recovered participants in ImmuneRACE Cohort 3 were defined by two consecutive negative NP/OP PCR tests, clearance by a healthcare professional, or resolution of symptoms. Samples from collaborators originated in the United States, Italy and Spain and spanned both the acute and convalescent phases of COVID-19. The material from the prospective study consisted of cDNA or gDNA derived from T cells, B-cell-depleted T cells, or PBMCs. Deeply sampled blood TCRbeta repertoires from subjects exposed to, actively infected with, or recovered from COVID-19 were included in the dataset. The repertoires were released in a freely available public database meant as a resource for research on the immune response to SARS-CoV-2. The samples were drawn from the first 160 participants of the ongoing ImmuneRACE study and from over a thousand subjects provided by 6 global collaborators. Sample metadata almost always included a de-identified subject ID, COVID-19 status, age in years and sex. Where available, HLA class I and class II types were taken from metadata supplied by the sample provider and were not determined by assay-based typing. Points the paper makes about the study in general: The amount of clinical and demographic metadata varied by source and participant and was provided uncurated.

This chain is built from TRBV18 and TRBJ2-1, with 11 middle bases fitting TRBD1. The sample consisted of PBMCs or T cells enriched from blood (not recorded which). This clonotype was obtained from a woman aged 70-85 years in a cohort exposed to, infected with or recovered from COVID-19 (not recorded which). The CDR3 here reads CASSLRDRGGNEQFF. At the DNA level, the sequence is TGTGCCAGCTCACTACGGGACAGGGGGGGCAATGAGCAGTTCTTC.